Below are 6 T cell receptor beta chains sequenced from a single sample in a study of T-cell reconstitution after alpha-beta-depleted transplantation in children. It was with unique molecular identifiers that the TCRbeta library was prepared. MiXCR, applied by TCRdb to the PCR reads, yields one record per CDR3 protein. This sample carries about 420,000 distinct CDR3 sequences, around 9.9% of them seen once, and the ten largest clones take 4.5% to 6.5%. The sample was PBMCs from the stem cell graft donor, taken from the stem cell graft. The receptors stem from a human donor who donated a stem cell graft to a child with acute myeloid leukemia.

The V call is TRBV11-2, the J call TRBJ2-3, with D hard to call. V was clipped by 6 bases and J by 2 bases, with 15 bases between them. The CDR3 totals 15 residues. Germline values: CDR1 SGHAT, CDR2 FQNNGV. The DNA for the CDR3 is TGTGCCAGCAGACGACCAGGCGTGGACACAGATACGCAGTATTTT. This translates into CASRRPGVDTDTQYF.

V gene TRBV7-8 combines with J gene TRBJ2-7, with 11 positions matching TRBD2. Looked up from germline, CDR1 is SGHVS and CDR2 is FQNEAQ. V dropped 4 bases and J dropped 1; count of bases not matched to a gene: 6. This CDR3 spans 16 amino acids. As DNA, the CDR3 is TGTGCCAGCAGCTCCATAAGACTAGCGGGATCCTACGAGCAGTACTTC. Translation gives CASSSIRLAGSYEQYF.

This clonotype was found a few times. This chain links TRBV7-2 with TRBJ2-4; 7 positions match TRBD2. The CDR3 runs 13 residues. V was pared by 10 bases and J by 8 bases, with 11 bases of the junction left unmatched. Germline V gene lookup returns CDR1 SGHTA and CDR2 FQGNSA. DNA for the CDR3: TGTGCCACCTACTCGGGGGGAGGAGACATTCAGTACTTC. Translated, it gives CATYSGGGDIQYF. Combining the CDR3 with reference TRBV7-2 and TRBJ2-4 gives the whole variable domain GAGVSQSPSNKVTEKGKDVELRCDPISGHTALYWYRQSLGQGLEFLIYFQGNSAPDKSGLPSDRFSAERTGGSVSTLTIQRTQQEDSAVYLCATYSGGGDIQYFGAGTRLSVL.

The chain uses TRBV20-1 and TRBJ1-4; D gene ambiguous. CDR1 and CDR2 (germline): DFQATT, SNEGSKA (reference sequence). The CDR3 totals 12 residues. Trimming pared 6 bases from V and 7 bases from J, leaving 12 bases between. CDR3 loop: CSAESAAEKLFF. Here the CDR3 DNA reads TGCAGTGCCGAGTCGGCAGCTGAAAAACTGTTTTTT.

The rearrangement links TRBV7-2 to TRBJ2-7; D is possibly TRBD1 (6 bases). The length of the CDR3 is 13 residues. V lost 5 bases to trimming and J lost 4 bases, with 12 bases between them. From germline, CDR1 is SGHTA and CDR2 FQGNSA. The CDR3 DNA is TGTGCCAGCAGCCCGACAGGCAAATACGAGCAGTACGTC. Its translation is CASSPTGKYEQYV.

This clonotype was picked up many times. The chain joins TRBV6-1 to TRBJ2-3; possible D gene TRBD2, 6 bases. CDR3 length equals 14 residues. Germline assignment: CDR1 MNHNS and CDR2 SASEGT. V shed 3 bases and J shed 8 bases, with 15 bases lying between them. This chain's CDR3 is CASSDPLGLSTQYF. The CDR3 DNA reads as TGTGCCAGCAGTGACCCGCTGGGACTCTCTACGCAGTATTTT.